The 11 T cell receptor beta chains below were found in one sample sequenced in a study of tissue T cells after allogeneic stem cell transplantation. Enrolled prospectively were adult allogeneic hematopoietic cell transplant recipients whose graft-versus-host disease was steroid-refractory. Only in-frame clones appear in the TCRdb table, and some are missing; sequencing was by immunoSEQ multiplex PCR. The repertoire has 4,000 to 5,000 clones, about three quarters of them found once; the top ten carry approximately 10%. The specimen comprised esophageal tissue, sampled at autopsy. These receptors originate from a male patient at least 60 years old with steroid-refractory graft-versus-host disease after an allogeneic stem cell transplant. Some of the T cells might come from the graft donor.

The chain employs TRBV27 and TRBJ1-4; possible D gene TRBD1, 6 bases. This CDR3 has 14 residues. Trimming stripped 2 bases from V and 7 bases from J, with 11 bases between. Germline V gives CDR1 MNHEY, CDR2 SMNVEV (reference sequence). CDR3 protein: CASSLGQGSEKLFF. The CDR3 DNA sequence: TGTGCCAGCAGTTTAGGGCAGGGGAGTGAAAAACTGTTTTTT.

The CDR3 sequence: CASSSQDRLTNYGYTF. The CDR3, as DNA: TGTGCCAGCAGTTCCCAGGACAGGCTGACTAACTATGGCTACACCTTC. This chain links TRBV28 with TRBJ1-2; 7 bases line up with TRBD1. The CDR3 loop spans 16 amino acids. The germline V gene has CDR1 MDHEN and CDR2 SYDVKM. With V trimmed by 4 bases and J by 0 bases, 8 bases remained unmatched.

This clone was found a few times. The chain is built from TRBV4-2 and TRBJ1-4; D might be TRBD1 (5 bases). CDR3 size: 17 residues. The ends were cut back, 4 bases at V and 8 bases at J, with 23 bases in the middle. The germline gives CDR1 LGHNA, CDR2 YNFKEQ. This CDR3 reads CASSLGTGGVFGEKLFF. Here the CDR3 DNA reads TGTGCCAGCAGCCTCGGTACGGGGGGGGTTTTCGGGGAAAAACTGTTTTTT.

The V call is TRBV15, the J call TRBJ1-4, with D perhaps matching TRBD1 (5 bases). Germline CDR1 reads LNHNV; CDR2 reads YYDKDF (reference sequence). The CDR3 sequence is 14 residues long. Between the trimmed V and J ends, which lost 6 bases and 2 bases, there was a span of 10 bases. The CDR3, as DNA: TGTGCCACCAGTAACGGGGGGACTAATGAAAAACTGTTTTTT. Translated: CATSNGGTNEKLFF.

V gene TRBV7-3 combines with J gene TRBJ1-1; TRBD1 is a possible D gene (5 bases). V lost 6 bases and J 1 base, leaving 6 bases between the germline ends. Germline V gene lookup returns CDR1 SGHTA and CDR2 FQGTGA. This CDR3 has 12 residues. DNA of the CDR3: TGTGCCAGCAGTCAGGGGAACACTGAAGCTTTCTTT. Translating gives CASSQGNTEAFF.

V is TRBV5-1 and J is TRBJ2-2; D is ambiguous. The germline CDR1 and CDR2 sequences are SGHRS and YFSETQ. CDR3 length: 12 amino acids. V was clipped by 1 base and J by 5 bases, with 3 bases between them. DNA for the CDR3: TGCGCCAGCAGCTTGCTAACCGGGGAGCTGTTTTTT. Amino acid sequence: CASSLLTGELFF. Based on the CDR3 plus reference TRBV5-1 and TRBJ2-2, the full variable domain is KAGVTQTPRYLIKTRGQQVTLSCSPISGHRSVSWYQQTPGQGLQFLFEYFSETQRNKGNFPGRFSGRQFSNSRSEMNVSTLELGDSALYLCASSLLTGELFFGEGSRLTVL.

The chain carries TRBV7-8 and TRBJ1-2; 8 nucleotides align to TRBD1. This CDR3 has 15 amino acids. Germline V gives CDR1 SGHVS, CDR2 FQNEAQ. J was trimmed by 6 bases and V by 1 base; bases with no gene match: 7. The CDR3 protein is CASSLVPDRGNGYTF. CDR3 coding DNA: TGTGCCAGCAGCTTAGTCCCTGACAGGGGAAATGGCTACACCTTC. The whole variable domain, filled in from reference TRBV7-8 and TRBJ1-2, reads GAGVSQSPRYKVAKRGQDVALRCDPISGHVSLFWYQQALGQGPEFLTYFQNEAQLDKSGLPSDRFFAERPEGSVSTLKIQRTQQEDSAVYLCASSLVPDRGNGYTFGSGTRLTVV.

This clone was recorded only once. The CDR3 sequence is CASSQGTAGNTIYF. The DNA for the CDR3 is TGTGCCAGCAGTCAGGGGACGGCCGGAAACACCATATATTTT. The chain recombines TRBV5-6 with TRBJ1-3, with D maybe TRBD1 (6 bases). V shed 5 bases and J shed 4 bases, with 13 bases lying between them. Germline CDR1 reads SGHDT; CDR2 reads YYEEEE. The CDR3 runs 14 residues.

The rearrangement uses TRBV9 and TRBJ2-1, with 10 nucleotides matching TRBD2. Germline V gene data show CDR1 as SGDLS and CDR2 as YYNGEE. The CDR3 is 20 residues long. Germline trimming cut 3 bases from V and 2 bases from J; bases unmatched to any gene: 17. The CDR3 nucleotides read TGTGCCAGCAGCGCCCAAGTGGGGCTAGCGGGGGCGGGGGCCTACAATGAGCAGTTCTTC. This encodes CASSAQVGLAGAGAYNEQFF. Full variable domain (remainder filled in from reference TRBV9 and TRBJ2-1): DSGVTQTPKHLITATGQRVTLRCSPRSGDLSVYWYQQSLDQGLQFLIQYYNGEERAKGNILERFSAQQFPDLHSELNLSSLELGDSALYFCASSAQVGLAGAGAYNEQFFGPGTRLTVL.

The chain links TRBV5-1 to TRBJ1-6, with 12 positions matching TRBD1. The germline V gene has CDR1 SGHRS and CDR2 YFSETQ. V trimming: 0 bases; J trimming: 9 bases; junction bases outside the gene matches: 4. CDR3 length: 16 amino acids. The CDR3, as DNA: TGCGCCAGCAGCTTGGGATGGGGACAGGGGGCTTCACCCCTCCACTTT. It codes for CASSLGWGQGASPLHF. Full variable domain (outside the CDR3, taken from reference TRBV5-1 and TRBJ1-6): KAGVTQTPRYLIKTRGQQVTLSCSPISGHRSVSWYQQTPGQGLQFLFEYFSETQRNKGNFPGRFSGRQFSNSRSEMNVSTLELGDSALYLCASSLGWGQGASPLHFGNGTRLTVT.

The V call is TRBV5-1, the J call TRBJ2-7; 7 bases are a match to TRBD1. CDR1 is SGHRS and CDR2 is YFSETQ in the germline V gene. The CDR3 runs to 15 residues. Trimming removed 5 bases from V and 5 bases from J; junction bases left unmatched: 13. The CDR3 region is CASSLDRAPVNEQYF. The DNA of the CDR3 is TGCGCCAGCAGTCTCGACAGGGCCCCAGTAAACGAGCAGTACTTC.